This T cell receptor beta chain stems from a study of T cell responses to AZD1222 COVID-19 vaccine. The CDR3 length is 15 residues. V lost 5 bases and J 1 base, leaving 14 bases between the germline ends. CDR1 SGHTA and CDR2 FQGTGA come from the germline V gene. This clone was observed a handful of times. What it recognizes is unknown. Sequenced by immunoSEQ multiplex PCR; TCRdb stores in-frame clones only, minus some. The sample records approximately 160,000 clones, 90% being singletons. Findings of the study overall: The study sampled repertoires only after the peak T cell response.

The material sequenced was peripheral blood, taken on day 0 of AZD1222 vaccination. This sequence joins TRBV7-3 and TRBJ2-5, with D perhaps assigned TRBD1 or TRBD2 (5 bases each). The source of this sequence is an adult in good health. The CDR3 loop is CASSPFPGAQETQYF. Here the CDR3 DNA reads TGTGCCAGCAGCCCATTCCCCGGGGCCCAAGAGACCCAGTACTTC.